This T cell receptor (beta chain) was captured by sequencing in a study of T cells in Graves' hyperthyroidism and ophthalmopathy. Study-level background: Before treatment of any kind, peripheral blood was taken at initial diagnosis.

About 10 ml fresh peripheral blood yielded the PBMCs. The study, taken as a whole, reports: Most thyroid clonotypes that were expanded above 0.001 also turned up in blood.

Amplification targeted TCR beta CDR3 regions from RNA transcripts. TCR CDR3 regions were first amplified by RT-PCR with HTBI primers. A single record per CDR3 protein comes from TCRdb applying MiXCR to the multiplex PCR reads. The table lists 500,000 to 600,000 distinct CDR3 sequences, just under 20% of them singletons. V shed 1 base and J 1 base; nucleotides not matched to a gene: 12. Germline V gives CDR1 SGHVS, CDR2 FNYEAQ. This CDR3 region has 19 residues. This clonotype came up a few times. Antigen specificity is unknown. Input material: blood. V is TRBV7-6 and J is TRBJ2-2; the match to TRBD2 covers 7 bases. The TCR sequence derives from a man between 40 and 49 years old with Graves' ophthalmopathy. CDR3 in amino acids: CASSLETWEGWRNTGELFF. Here the CDR3 DNA reads TGTGCCAGCAGCTTAGAAACCTGGGAGGGATGGCGGAACACCGGGGAGCTGTTTTTT.